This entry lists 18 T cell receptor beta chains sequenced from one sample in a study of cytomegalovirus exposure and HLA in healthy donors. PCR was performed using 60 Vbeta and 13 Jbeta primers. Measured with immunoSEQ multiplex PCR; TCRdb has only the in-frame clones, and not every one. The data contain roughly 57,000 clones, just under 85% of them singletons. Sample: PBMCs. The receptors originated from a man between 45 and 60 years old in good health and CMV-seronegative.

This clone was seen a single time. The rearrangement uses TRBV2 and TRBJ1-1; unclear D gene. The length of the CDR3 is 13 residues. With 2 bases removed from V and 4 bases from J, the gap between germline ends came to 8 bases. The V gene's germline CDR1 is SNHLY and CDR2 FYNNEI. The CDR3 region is CASSELRGTEAFF. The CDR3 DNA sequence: TGTGCCAGCAGTGAACTTCGGGGCACTGAAGCTTTCTTT.

CDR3 sequence: CASSTGGNYEQYF. The CDR3 nucleotides read TGTGCCAGTAGTACGGGGGGAAACTACGAGCAGTACTTC. The rearrangement links TRBV19 to TRBJ2-7, with TRBD2 matching 7 bases. The CDR3 totals 13 residues. With V trimmed by 4 bases and J by 3 bases, 3 bases remained unmatched. CDR1 and CDR2 (germline): LNHDA, SQIVND (reference sequence).

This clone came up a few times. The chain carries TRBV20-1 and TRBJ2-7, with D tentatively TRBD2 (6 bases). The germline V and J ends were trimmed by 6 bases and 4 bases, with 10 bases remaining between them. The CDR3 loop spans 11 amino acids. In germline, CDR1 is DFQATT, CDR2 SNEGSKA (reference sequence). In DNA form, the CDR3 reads TGCAGTGCAGACGCGGGATACGAGCAGTACTTC. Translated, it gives CSADAGYEQYF.

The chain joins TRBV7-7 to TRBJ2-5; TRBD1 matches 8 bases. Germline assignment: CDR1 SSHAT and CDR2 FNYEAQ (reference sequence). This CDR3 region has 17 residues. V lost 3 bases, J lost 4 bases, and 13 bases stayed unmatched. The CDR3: CASSLVLAGGVGETQYF. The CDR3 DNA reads TGTGCCAGCAGCTTGGTGCTGGCAGGGGGCGTTGGAGAGACCCAGTACTTC.

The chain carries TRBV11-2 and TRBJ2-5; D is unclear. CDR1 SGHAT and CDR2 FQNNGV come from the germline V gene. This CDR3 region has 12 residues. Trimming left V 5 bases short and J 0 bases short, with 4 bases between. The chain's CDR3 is CASSPYQETQYF. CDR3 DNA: TGTGCCAGCAGCCCGTACCAAGAGACCCAGTACTTC.

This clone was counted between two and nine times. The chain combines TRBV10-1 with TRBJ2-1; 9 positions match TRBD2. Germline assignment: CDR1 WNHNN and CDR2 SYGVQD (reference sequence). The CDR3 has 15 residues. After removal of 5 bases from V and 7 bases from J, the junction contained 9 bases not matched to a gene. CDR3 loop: CASSPRSGGNNEQFF. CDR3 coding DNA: TGCGCCAGCAGTCCCCGGAGCGGGGGGAATAATGAGCAGTTCTTC.

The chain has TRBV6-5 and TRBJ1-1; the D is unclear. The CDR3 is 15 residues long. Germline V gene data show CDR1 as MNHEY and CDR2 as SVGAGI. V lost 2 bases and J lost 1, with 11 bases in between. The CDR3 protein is CASSYASWSNTEAFF. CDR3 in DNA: TGTGCCAGCAGTTACGCGTCATGGTCGAACACTGAAGCTTTCTTT.

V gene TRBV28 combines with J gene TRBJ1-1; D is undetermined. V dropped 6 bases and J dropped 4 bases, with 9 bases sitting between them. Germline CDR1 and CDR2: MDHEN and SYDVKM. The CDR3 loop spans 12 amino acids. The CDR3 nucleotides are TGTGCCAGCAGGGTGGGGAGCACTGAAGCTTTCTTT. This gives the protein CASRVGSTEAFF.

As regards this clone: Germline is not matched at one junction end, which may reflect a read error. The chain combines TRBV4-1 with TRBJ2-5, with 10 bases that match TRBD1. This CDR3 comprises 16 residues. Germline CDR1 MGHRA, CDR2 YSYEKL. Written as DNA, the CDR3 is TGCGCCAGCAGCCAAGGGACAGGGGGTGTCCAAGGGACCCAGTACTTC. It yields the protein CASSQGTGGVQGTQYF.

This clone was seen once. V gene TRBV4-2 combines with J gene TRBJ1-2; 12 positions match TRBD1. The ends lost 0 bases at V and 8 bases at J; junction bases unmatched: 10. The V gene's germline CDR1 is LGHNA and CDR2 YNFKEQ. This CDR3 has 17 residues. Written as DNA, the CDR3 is TGTGCCAGCAGCCAAGAGTGGGCCGGGACAGGGGGCGCGGGCTACACCTTC. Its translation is CASSQEWAGTGGAGYTF.

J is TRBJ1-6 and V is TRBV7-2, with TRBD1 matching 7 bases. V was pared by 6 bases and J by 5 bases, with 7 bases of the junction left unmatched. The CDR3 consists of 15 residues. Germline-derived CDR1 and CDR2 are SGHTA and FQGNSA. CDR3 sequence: CASSWGQTNNSPLHF. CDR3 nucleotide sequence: TGTGCCAGCAGTTGGGGACAGACGAATAATTCACCCCTCCACTTT.

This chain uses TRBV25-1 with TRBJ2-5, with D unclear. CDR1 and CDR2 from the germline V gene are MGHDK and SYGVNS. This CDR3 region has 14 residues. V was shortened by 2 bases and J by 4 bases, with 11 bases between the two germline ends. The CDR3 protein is CASSEQFRGETQYF. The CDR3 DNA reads TGTGCCAGCAGTGAACAATTCAGAGGAGAGACCCAGTACTTC.

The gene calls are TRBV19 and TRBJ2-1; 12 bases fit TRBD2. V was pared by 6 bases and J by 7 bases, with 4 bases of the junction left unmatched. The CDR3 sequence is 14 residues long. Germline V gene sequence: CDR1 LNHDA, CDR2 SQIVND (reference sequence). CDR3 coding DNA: TGTGCCAGTAGCGGACTAGCGGGGAGAAATGAGCAGTTCTTC. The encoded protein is CASSGLAGRNEQFF.

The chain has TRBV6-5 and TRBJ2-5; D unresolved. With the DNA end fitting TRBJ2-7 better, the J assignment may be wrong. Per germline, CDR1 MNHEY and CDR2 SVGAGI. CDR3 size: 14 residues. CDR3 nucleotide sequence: TGTGCCAGCAGTTACGCGGCGGAAACCTACGAGCAGTACTTC. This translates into CASSYAAETYEQYF.

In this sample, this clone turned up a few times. For the CDR3, the DNA is TGTGCCAGCGGCAGGGTTGGTTTTGATACGCAGTATTTT. Encoded protein: CASGRVGFDTQYF. V is TRBV6-1 and J is TRBJ2-3; possible D gene TRBD1, 5 bases. The CDR3 extends over 13 amino acids. From germline, CDR1 is MNHNS and CDR2 SASEGT. The germline V and J ends were trimmed by 8 bases and 6 bases, with 15 bases remaining between them.

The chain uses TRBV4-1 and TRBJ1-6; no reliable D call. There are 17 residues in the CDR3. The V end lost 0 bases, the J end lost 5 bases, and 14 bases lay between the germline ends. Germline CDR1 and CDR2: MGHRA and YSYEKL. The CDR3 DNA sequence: TGCGCCAGCAGCCAAGATCTAGGGAGGTCGCATAATTCACCCCTCCACTTT. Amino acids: CASSQDLGRSHNSPLHF.

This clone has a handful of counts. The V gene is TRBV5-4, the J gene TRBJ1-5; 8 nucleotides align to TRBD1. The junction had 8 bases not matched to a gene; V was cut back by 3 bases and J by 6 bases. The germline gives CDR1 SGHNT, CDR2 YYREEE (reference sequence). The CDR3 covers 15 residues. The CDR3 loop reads CASSSDRDLGQPQHF. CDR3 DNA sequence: TGTGCCAGCAGCTCGGACAGGGACCTAGGTCAGCCCCAGCATTTT.

CDR3 nucleotide sequence: TGTGCCAGCAGCTTAGATCCCCAGGGGGCGAACAACGAGCAGTACTTC. It encodes CASSLDPQGANNEQYF. The chain carries TRBV11-2 and TRBJ2-7; 8 nucleotides match TRBD1. Germline assignment: CDR1 SGHAT and CDR2 FQNNGV. The CDR3 extends over 16 amino acids. V shed 0 bases, J shed 5 bases, and the junction held 9 bases outside the gene matches.